What follows are 24 T cell receptor beta chains derived from one specimen sequenced in a study of T cells in tumors after PD-1 blockade. Documented time point: second of two post-therapy site-matched biopsies around two months apart. The repertoire was sequenced with immunoSEQ multiplex PCR; TCRdb's copy has only in-frame clones and lacks some. Among about 7,600 clones listed, approximately 62% were seen once. The sequencing used tumor tissue, collected after anti-PD-1 treatment. The receptors were gathered from a human donor with basal cell carcinoma.

The genes are TRBV15 and TRBJ1-5; perhaps TRBD1 as D (6 bases). The CDR3 contains 14 residues. Looked up from germline, CDR1 is LNHNV and CDR2 is YYDKDF (reference sequence). CDR3 nucleotide sequence: TGTGCTTACCACGGAGGGGGAAGCAATCAGCCCCAGCATTTT. Translation: CAYHGGGSNQPQHF.

About this clone: Different DNA sequences within this sample yield the same CDR3. This chain connects TRBV28 to TRBJ1-5; D gene ambiguous. This CDR3 is built from 9 residues. Trimming pared 3 bases from V and 10 bases from J, leaving 1 base between. CDR1 and CDR2 (germline): MDHEN, SYDVKM. The CDR3 sequence: CASSFPQHF. The CDR3 region has the DNA TGTGCCAGCAGTTTTCCCCAGCATTTT.

This clone was found a few times. The chain links TRBV1 to TRBJ2-7; the table's TRBD2 call for D was not verified on the DNA. TRBV1 is a listed pseudogene. The CDR3 spans 16 residues. As DNA, the CDR3 is TGCACCAGCAGCCCTCCCGTGCGGGGGCCTGCCTACGAGCAGTACTTC. Protein sequence: CTSSPPVRGPAYEQYF.

The V call is TRBV5-1, the J call TRBJ1-3, with TRBD1 matching over 9 bases. This CDR3 contains 17 residues. V shed 4 bases and J 0 bases; nucleotides not matched to a gene: 8. CDR1 is SGHRS and CDR2 is YFSETQ in the germline V gene. CDR3 region: CASSPGTGSISGNTIYF. In DNA, the CDR3 is TGCGCCAGCAGCCCTGGGACAGGGTCGATCTCTGGAAACACCATATATTTT.

The chain uses TRBV6-6 and TRBJ1-1; no reliable D call. V lost 0 bases to trimming and J lost 6 bases, with 11 bases between them. The CDR3 runs to 14 residues. Per the germline V gene, CDR1 is MNHNY and CDR2 is SVGAGI (reference sequence). The CDR3 DNA reads TGTGCCAGCAGTTACTCGATTACTGGGGCTGAAGCTTTCTTT. It yields the protein CASSYSITGAEAFF.

This clone was observed a handful of times. The rearrangement uses TRBV5-6 and TRBJ2-2, with D hard to call. The CDR3 runs 12 residues. The V and J ends lost 1 base and 6 bases respectively, with 4 bases between them. Germline V gives CDR1 SGHDT, CDR2 YYEEEE. The CDR3 sequence is CASSLFSGELFF. DNA for the CDR3: TGTGCCAGCAGCTTGTTTTCCGGGGAGCTGTTTTTT.

This clone was detected only once. The chain links TRBV7-6 to TRBJ2-2, with D possibly matching TRBD1 (6 bases). Trimming pared 5 bases from V and 2 bases from J, leaving 9 bases between. Germline V lookup: CDR1 SGHVS, CDR2 FNYEAQ. The CDR3 is 14 amino acids. CDR3 in DNA: TGTGCCAGCAGCCCCGGGACAAACACCGGGGAGCTGTTTTTT. Translation gives CASSPGTNTGELFF.

The CDR3 reads CASSPNTGELFF. The DNA for the CDR3 is TGCGCCAGCAGCCCTAACACCGGGGAGCTGTTTTTT. The rearrangement uses TRBV4-1 and TRBJ2-2; the D is unclear. With 4 bases removed from V and 2 bases from J, the gap between germline ends came to 2 bases. The CDR3 extends over 12 amino acids. CDR1 and CDR2 from the germline V gene are MGHRA and YSYEKL.

The V gene is TRBV2, the J gene TRBJ2-7; no definite D call. Looked up from germline, CDR1 is SNHLY and CDR2 is FYNNEI. Trimming stripped 6 bases from V and 5 bases from J, with 8 bases between. The CDR3 totals 11 residues. The CDR3 is CASRFLDEQYF. In nucleotides, the CDR3 is TGTGCCAGCAGGTTCCTCGACGAGCAGTACTTC.

The chain recombines TRBV28 with TRBJ2-7; 7 bases line up with TRBD2. V gave up 2 bases and J gave up 7 bases; unmatched junction bases: 8. Germline V CDR1 and CDR2: MDHEN, SYDVKM. The CDR3 loop spans 14 amino acids. The CDR3 protein is CASSLLSREGEQYF. The CDR3 nucleotides read TGTGCCAGCAGTTTACTGTCCAGGGAGGGTGAGCAGTACTTC.

This clone was seen a handful of times. This chain joins TRBV10-3 and TRBJ1-2, with D possibly being TRBD1 (5 bases). The CDR3 length is 15 residues. The V end lost 2 bases, the J end lost 3 bases, and 13 bases lay between the germline ends. Germline V gene sequence: CDR1 ENHRY, CDR2 SYGVKD. The CDR3 DNA is TGTGCCATCAGTGAGGTACCAGGGTTATACTATGGCTACACCTTC. This encodes CAISEVPGLYYGYTF.

This clone was detected once. V gene TRBV7-9 combines with J gene TRBJ2-6; the match to TRBD1 covers 8 bases. Germline assignment: CDR1 SEHNR and CDR2 FQNEAQ (reference sequence). The CDR3 spans 19 residues. Trimming removed 3 bases from V and 5 bases from J; junction bases left unmatched: 15. The CDR3 DNA follows: TGTGCCAGCAGCTTGTCTAAGGACAGGGCCGTTTATAGGGCCAACGTCCTGACTTTC. Protein product: CASSLSKDRAVYRANVLTF.

This clone was found a few times. In DNA form, the CDR3 reads TGCGCCAGCAGCCCCTTGCCCGGGGACGGGAGCACAGATACGCAGTATTTT. It specifies CASSPLPGDGSTDTQYF. V is TRBV4-1 and J is TRBJ2-3; D is perhaps TRBD1 or TRBD2 (5 bases each). This CDR3 contains 17 residues. CDR1 and CDR2 (germline): MGHRA, YSYEKL. V gave up 4 bases and J gave up 0 bases, with 17 bases separating them.

The chain couples TRBV29-1 to TRBJ1-2; D perhaps matches TRBD1 (5 bases). The CDR3 extends over 12 amino acids. Germline V lookup: CDR1 SQVTM, CDR2 ANQGSEA. V was trimmed by 4 bases and J by 10 bases, leaving 16 bases between them. CDR3 sequence: CSVGGTGIDYTF. The DNA of the CDR3 is TGCAGCGTTGGAGGGACCGGCATTGACTACACCTTC.

V and J are TRBV10-1 and TRBJ2-2; D gene ambiguous. Germline V gene lookup returns CDR1 WNHNN and CDR2 SYGVQD (reference sequence). The CDR3 runs 15 residues. V lost 0 bases and J lost 6, with 11 bases in between. The chain's CDR3 is CASSESLESSGELFF. The CDR3 nucleotides are TGCGCCAGCAGTGAGTCGCTAGAGTCATCCGGGGAGCTGTTTTTT.

The chain couples TRBV10-3 to TRBJ2-4; D might be TRBD2 (6 bases). V was shortened by 3 bases and J by 0 bases, with 21 bases between the two germline ends. CDR3 size: 19 residues. Germline V gene lookup returns CDR1 ENHRY and CDR2 SYGVKD. In DNA, the CDR3 is TGTGCCATCAGTGACCCGGACGGTGGGGGGTTCGGAGCCAAAAACATTCAGTACTTC. This gives the protein CAISDPDGGGFGAKNIQYF.

J is TRBJ2-3 and V is TRBV16, with unresolved D. CDR1 KGHSY and CDR2 FQNENV come from the germline V gene. Trimming stripped 2 bases from V and 3 bases from J, with 3 bases between. CDR3 length: 12 residues. The CDR3 spells CASSQRTDTQYF. The CDR3, as DNA: TGTGCCAGCAGCCAAAGGACAGATACGCAGTATTTT.

The V call is TRBV6-6, the J call TRBJ2-2; TRBD1 matches at 8 bases. Looked up from germline, CDR1 is MNHNY and CDR2 is SVGAGI (reference sequence). The CDR3 is 16 residues long. J lost 4 bases, V lost 6 bases, and 10 bases had no gene match. The CDR3 DNA reads as TGTGCCAGCAGCGGCCGGACGGACAGGGCCACCGGGGAGCTGTTTTTT. Amino acids: CASSGRTDRATGELFF.

The chain has TRBV6-4 and TRBJ2-3, with D maybe TRBD2 (7 bases). The germline V gene encodes CDR1 MRHNA and CDR2 SNTAGT. V dropped 0 bases and J dropped 4 bases, with 8 bases sitting between them. The CDR3 sequence is 14 residues long. CDR3: CASSDSGGPDTQYF. The CDR3, as DNA: TGTGCCAGCAGTGACTCGGGGGGGCCAGATACGCAGTATTTT.

This clone came up a few times. This chain links TRBV5-6 with TRBJ2-5; tentative D call: TRBD2 (5 bases). The CDR3 totals 13 residues. Germline assignment: CDR1 SGHDT and CDR2 YYEEEE. The ends were cut back, 5 bases at V and 4 bases at J, with 12 bases in the middle. DNA of the CDR3: TGTGCCAGCAGTCGATCTGGGAGAGAGACCCAGTACTTC. It yields the protein CASSRSGRETQYF.

The chain joins TRBV19 to TRBJ1-2; no clear D gene. Between the trimmed V and J ends, which lost 5 bases and 4 bases, there was a span of 11 bases. This CDR3 is built from 13 residues. Germline V lookup: CDR1 LNHDA, CDR2 SQIVND (reference sequence). The CDR3 region has the DNA TGTGCCAGTAGTCCCGGGGAGGGCTATGGCTACACCTTC. Its protein is CASSPGEGYGYTF.

The chain combines TRBV2 with TRBJ1-5, with 8 bases aligning to TRBD1. CDR3 length: 15 residues. The V gene's germline CDR1 is SNHLY and CDR2 FYNNEI. The V and J ends lost 5 bases and 4 bases, in that order; junction bases with no gene match: 7. CDR3 bases: TGTGCCAGCAGTAAAGGACAGGGCCAAAATCAGCCCCAGCATTTT. Translation: CASSKGQGQNQPQHF.

By sample fraction, this clone is medium-sized (0.01 to 0.1%). This rearrangement joins TRBV6-5 to TRBJ2-7; 9 nucleotides match TRBD1. The CDR3 spans 14 residues. With 8 bases clipped from V and 3 bases from J, the junction kept 8 bases outside the gene matches. Germline CDR1 reads MNHEY; CDR2 reads SVGAGI. The CDR3 DNA sequence: TGTGCCAGCCGAGGGACGGGACAGGGCTACGAGCAGTACTTC. Its translation is CASRGTGQGYEQYF.

The chain combines TRBV6-5 with TRBJ1-1; TRBD1 matches 8 bases. J gave up 4 bases and V 8 bases, and 15 bases lay outside the gene matches. This CDR3 is built from 16 residues. Germline V CDR1 and CDR2: MNHEY, SVGAGI. The CDR3 DNA follows: TGTGCCAGCCGTTCGAGACAGGGGTTCTCAAGCACTGAAGCTTTCTTT. The encoded protein is CASRSRQGFSSTEAFF.